This T cell receptor beta chain stems from a study of blood T cell repertoires in COVID-19. Study as a whole: T cells, B-cell-depleted T cells, or PBMCs provided the cDNA or gDNA that served as material.

V lost 0 bases, J lost 6 bases, and 9 bases lay in between. The CDR3 runs 14 residues. Germline V gives CDR1 LGHDT, CDR2 YNNKEL (reference sequence). Profiled with immunoSEQ multiplex PCR; TCRdb holds only in-frame clones, not every one. Among about 280,000 clones listed, 80% to 85% were seen once. The rearrangement joins TRBV3-1 (or the pseudogene TRBV3-2) to TRBJ1-5; D remains unclear. This clonotype was obtained from a man aged 40-55 years who had been exposed to COVID-19. The sample comprised PBMCs or T cells enriched from blood (not recorded which). CDR3 bases: TGTGCCAGCAGCCAAGATACGAGAGTTCAGCCCCAGCATTTT. This gives the protein CASSQDTRVQPQHF.